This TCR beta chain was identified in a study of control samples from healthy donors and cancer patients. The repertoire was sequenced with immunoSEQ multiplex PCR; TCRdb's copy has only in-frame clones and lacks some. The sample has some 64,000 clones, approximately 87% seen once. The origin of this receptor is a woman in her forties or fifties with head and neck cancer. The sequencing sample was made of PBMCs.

CDR3 region: CASSYDFGGFYGYTF. The CDR3 DNA follows: TGTGCCAGCAGTTACGATTTTGGAGGGTTTTATGGCTACACCTTC. The genes are TRBV6-5 and TRBJ1-2; no reliable D call. The CDR3 is 15 residues long. Trimming took 2 bases from V and 5 from J, leaving 15 bases between them. The germline gives CDR1 MNHEY, CDR2 SVGAGI.